This T cell receptor (beta chain) was documented in a study of T cell repertoires in cytomegalovirus infection. Study-wide background: CMV infection plus the matching HLA type was flagged by public TCR beta signatures. General observations from the study: It was HLA-C-restricted CMV-specific TCR beta clonotypes that dominated the response ex vivo.

Germline CDR1 and CDR2: SNHLY and FYNNEI. Trimming at V came to 2 bases and at J to 2 bases, leaving 2 bases not matched to a gene. The CDR3 has 14 residues. TCRdb fed the reads into MiXCR, producing one record per CDR3 protein. The repertoire holds some 300,000 distinct CDR3 sequences, with roughly a tenth as singletons. At least ten counts were recorded for this clonotype. Its antigen remains unidentified. The sequence was obtained from a human donor in good health (CMV status not recorded). Some clones in this sample may be carry-over from other donors' samples. Sequencing used PBMCs. The V gene is TRBV2, the J gene TRBJ2-7; 8 bases are a match to TRBD2. The CDR3 loop is CASSEFSGAYEQYV. As DNA, the CDR3 is TGTGCCAGCAGTGAATTTAGCGGGGCCTACGAGCAGTACGTC.